This TCR beta chain was identified during a study of molecular identifiers for immune sequencing clone quantification. TCRdb called the PCR reads again in MiXCR, with one record for every CDR3 protein. Here the sample spans about 630,000 distinct CDR3 sequences, over 25% being singletons. Naive CD8 libraries used about 20,000 to 1,000,000 sorted cells and 10%, 30% or 50% RNA. Naive CD8 T cells were picked out by sorting for CD8+CD4-CCR7+CD45RA+. Unmatched junction bases numbered 8, after V lost 4 bases and J lost 3 bases. There are 15 residues in the CDR3. Germline V CDR1 and CDR2: MNHEY, SVGAGI. The gene calls are TRBV6-5 and TRBJ2-7, with 8 positions matching TRBD1. The receptor's source is a human donor in good health. Some libraries in this study had Jurkat cell RNA spiked in. The sample was naive CD8+ T cells from blood, with Jurkat cell RNA spiked in. Subset specified: FACS-sorted CD8+CD4-CCR7+CD45RA+ naive T cells. CDR3 loop: CASSSPRQGNYEQYF. The CDR3 DNA follows: TGTGCCAGCAGTTCCCCACGACAGGGGAACTACGAGCAGTACTTC.